This paragraph covers one TCR beta chain sequence. This sample was taken from a study of control samples from healthy donors and cancer patients. The table came from immunoSEQ multiplex PCR; TCRdb's copy has only in-frame clones and leaves some out. Of around 140,000 clones in the sample, 91% were seen once. J was trimmed by 3 bases and V by 6 bases; bases with no gene match: 14. CDR3 length equals 18 residues. Germline V gives CDR1 SNHLY, CDR2 FYNNEI. The rearrangement links TRBV2 to TRBJ2-4; 10 bases match TRBD1. Input material: blood. The clonotype originates from a man aged 30-40 years in good health. The CDR3 DNA sequence: TGTGCCAGCAGCCTACCGGGACAGGGGTTTAAGGGCAAAAACATTCAGTACTTC. Translating gives CASSLPGQGFKGKNIQYF.